Listed below are T cell receptor beta chains from one sample, sequenced in a study of blood T cells in healthy people across ages. TCRdb reprocessed the 5' RACE reads via MiXCR and lists one record per CDR3 protein. The sample contains fewer than 600,000 distinct CDR3 sequences, over 25% of which appear only once. These same data were also listed under a study on T cells of mothers and their children.

Source material: blood. These receptors came from a boy between 2 and 10 years old in good health. The CDR3 runs from the conserved cysteine through the conserved F or W. The order of the fields is J gene, V gene, D gene, clone size, CDR3 protein, CDR3 DNA. A D gene is named only where the DNA matches it firmly. Clone size, where shown, is once, few, many, or a class for clones that have expanded.

TRBJ1-2,TRBV6-1,TRBD1,-,CASSPTGGEHGYTF,TGTGCCAGCAGCCCGACAGGGGGAGAGCATGGCTACACCTTC
TRBJ2-2,TRBV24-1,-,-,CATSDYTGPGPGELFF,TGTGCCACCAGTGACTATACAGGACCTGGGCCCGGGGAGCTGTTTTTT
TRBJ2-5,TRBV5-1,-,few,CASSLAPREETQYF,TGCGCCAGCAGCTTGGCCCCCAGGGAAGAGACCCAGTACTTC
TRBJ1-1,TRBV7-8,TRBD1,-,CASSLGGGLSEAFF,TGTGCCAGCAGCCTAGGGGGCGGGTTAAGTGAAGCTTTCTTT
TRBJ1-2,TRBV5-1,TRBD1,-,CASSFINLDRGGGYTF,TGCGCCAGCAGCTTCATTAACCTTGACAGGGGAGGCGGCTACACCTTC
TRBJ2-6,TRBV12-3/TRBV12-4,-,few,CASRTQGGANVLTF,TGTGCCAGCAGAACACAGGGTGGTGCCAACGTCCTGACTTTC
TRBJ2-3,TRBV7-6,TRBD2,few,CASSLAIAPSGVGTDTQYF,TGTGCCAGCAGCTTAGCAATCGCTCCTAGCGGGGTCGGAACAGATACGCAGTATTTT
TRBJ1-2,TRBV6-6,-,-,CASSYLGEADYGYTF,TGTGCCAGCAGTTACTTGGGAGAGGCCGACTATGGCTACACCTTC
TRBJ1-2,TRBV5-1,-,few,CASSLVDRRNYGYTF,TGCGCCAGCAGCTTGGTTGACAGAAGGAACTATGGCTACACCTTC
TRBJ2-4,TRBV15,TRBD1,few,CATSRAPKTGRKNIQYF,TGTGCCACCAGCAGAGCCCCCAAGACAGGGCGAAAAAACATTCAGTACTTC
TRBJ2-3,TRBV6-5,TRBD2,-,CASRRLAGGRDTQYF,TGTGCCAGCAGGAGACTAGCGGGAGGGCGCGATACGCAGTATTTT
TRBJ2-3,TRBV29-1,-,-,CSVSRQGTDTQYF,TGCAGCGTGAGTCGGCAGGGCACAGATACGCAGTATTTT
TRBJ2-2,TRBV29-1,TRBD1,-,CSVEVDRAGELFF,TGCAGCGTTGAAGTTGACAGGGCCGGGGAGCTGTTTTTT
TRBJ2-3,TRBV12-3/TRBV12-4,-,-,CASSQATVGDTQYF,TGTGCCAGCAGTCAGGCCACTGTGGGGGATACGCAGTATTTT
TRBJ2-5,TRBV7-9,TRBD2,few,CASSPLSGNTQYF,TGTGCCAGCAGCCCGCTTAGCGGGAACACCCAGTACTTC
TRBJ2-7,TRBV5-6,-,-,CASSPRTTSYEQYF,TGTGCCAGCAGCCCCCGGACTACCTCCTACGAGCAGTACTTC
TRBJ2-4,TRBV6-2/TRBV6-3,-,-,CASSTGNGSKNIQYF,TGTGCCAGCAGTACAGGGAATGGGTCCAAAAACATTCAGTACTTC
TRBJ2-5,TRBV5-5,-,-,CASSAGRGGLETQYF,TGTGCCAGCAGCGCGGGTCGGGGCGGGTTGGAGACCCAGTACTTC
TRBJ1-6,TRBV10-3,TRBD1,few,CAAGTGRYNSPLHF,TGTGCCGCCGGGACAGGGCGGTATAATTCACCCCTCCACTTT
TRBJ2-5,TRBV6-5,TRBD1,few,CASSYGAGGPTGF,TGTGCCAGCAGTTACGGGGCAGGGGGCCCTACCGGGTTC
TRBJ2-5,TRBV20-1,-,few,CSAAPGAQETQYF,TGCAGTGCCGCCCCGGGGGCTCAAGAGACCCAGTACTTC
TRBJ2-5,TRBV18,TRBD2,-,CASSSMTSGTQETQYF,TGTGCCAGCTCATCGATGACTAGCGGGACCCAAGAGACCCAGTACTTC
TRBJ2-7,TRBV5-4,-,-,CASSLRSGGSGYEQYF,TGTGCCAGCAGCCTACGGTCTGGGGGGTCTGGCTACGAGCAGTACTTC
TRBJ2-5,TRBV3-1,TRBD2,-,CASSQVAAGLETQYF,TGTGCCAGCAGCCAAGTAGCAGCGGGACTAGAGACCCAGTACTTC
TRBJ1-3,TRBV4-3,-,-,CASSQDLQVTIYF,TGCGCCAGCAGCCAAGATTTGCAGGTTACCATATATTTT
TRBJ1-4,TRBV5-1,-,-,CASSLDTNEKLFF,TGCGCCAGCAGCTTGGACACTAATGAAAAACTGTTTTTT